This TCR beta chain is drawn from a study of shared clonotypes between healthy human individuals. Study details: For every donor, three CD4 naive, three CD4 memory, two CD8 naive and one CD8 memory plates were used.

TCRdb's copy holds only in-frame clones and misses some; the assay was immunoSEQ multiplex PCR. The repertoire holds under 300,000 clones, with over 50% as singletons. V dropped 4 bases and J dropped 6; count of bases not matched to a gene: 5. This CDR3 region has 13 residues. The germline V gene has CDR1 KGHSH and CDR2 LQKENI. The sequence derives from a man aged 25 to 45 in good health. Sequenced sample: memory CD4+ T cells sorted from blood. As for subset: CD45RA-negative fraction. The rearrangement joins TRBV18 to TRBJ2-7, with 8 bases lining up with TRBD1. DNA of the CDR3: TGTGCCAGCTCACGAGGTGACAGGGGCGAGCAGTACTTC. Translated, it gives CASSRGDRGEQYF.